What follows are 23 T cell receptor beta chains derived from one specimen sequenced in a study of cytomegalovirus exposure and HLA in healthy donors. PCR used 60 Vbeta primers and 13 Jbeta primers. Here immunoSEQ multiplex PCR was the method, and the copy in TCRdb shows in-frame clones only, minus some. Here the sample spans roughly 250,000 clones, approximately 84% being singletons. Sequenced: PBMCs. The source is a woman between 40 and 50 years old in good health and CMV-seropositive.

The chain has TRBV5-1 and TRBJ1-2; tentative D call: TRBD1 (6 bases). The CDR3 is 14 residues long. CDR1 is SGHRS and CDR2 is YFSETQ in the germline V gene. V dropped 0 bases and J dropped 2 bases, with 8 bases sitting between them. The CDR3 DNA reads as TGCGCCAGCAGCTTGGATACAGGGAACTATGGCTACACCTTC. Encoded protein: CASSLDTGNYGYTF.

The V call is TRBV28, the J call TRBJ1-1, with 9 positions matching TRBD1. The ends lost 10 bases at V and 4 bases at J; junction bases unmatched: 4. Germline CDR1 reads MDHEN; CDR2 reads SYDVKM. The CDR3 contains 12 residues. This chain's CDR3 is CATGQGGTEAFF. For the CDR3, the DNA is TGTGCCACGGGACAGGGAGGCACTGAAGCTTTCTTT.

Remarks on this clone: One end of the junction is discordant with germline, which a read error may explain. The rearrangement joins TRBV13 to TRBJ2-5; tentatively, D is TRBD1 (7 bases). CDR3 length: 16 amino acids. Germline V gene data show CDR1 as PRHDT and CDR2 as FYEKMQ (reference sequence). The CDR3 loop is CASSSTGEAYQEAQYF. For the CDR3, the DNA is TGTGCCAGCAGCTCTACAGGGGAGGCGTACCAAGAGGCCCAGTACTTC.

The chain uses TRBV5-7 and TRBJ2-5, with 7 bases that match TRBD1. The closer fit of TRBJ2-7 to the DNA end suggests the J call may be wrong. TRBV5-7 is classed as an ORF, of uncertain function. This CDR3 has 15 amino acids. CDR3 bases: TGTGCCAGCAGCGCATCCGGGACAGAGGCCTACGAGCAGTACTTC. This sequence encodes CASSASGTEAYEQYF.

The V call is TRBV10-3, the J call TRBJ1-1; 7 nucleotides line up with TRBD1. V dropped 3 bases and J dropped 4; count of bases not matched to a gene: 5. Germline assignment: CDR1 ENHRY and CDR2 SYGVKD. This CDR3 contains 14 residues. CDR3 sequence: CAISDRQGVTEAFF. The CDR3 bases are TGTGCCATCAGTGACCGACAGGGCGTCACTGAAGCTTTCTTT.

The J gene is TRBJ2-3, the V gene TRBV7-8; TRBD2 is a possible D gene (5 bases). The V gene lost 1 base and the J gene lost 5 bases, with 13 bases spanning the gap. The CDR3 has 15 amino acids. Germline CDR1 SGHVS, CDR2 FQNEAQ. The CDR3 loop is CASSLDLGLRDTQYF. The CDR3 coding sequence is TGTGCCAGCAGCTTAGATCTCGGACTTCGAGATACGCAGTATTTT.

This clone showed up just once. The rearrangement uses TRBV5-1 and TRBJ2-4; 11 bases agree with TRBD2. The junction had 4 bases not matched to a gene; V was cut back by 5 bases and J by 9 bases. CDR3 length: 13 residues. CDR1 SGHRS and CDR2 YFSETQ come from the germline V gene. The CDR3, as DNA: TGCGCCAGCAGGCTTAGCGGGGGGGGCATTCAGTACTTC. Its protein product is CASRLSGGGIQYF.

The chain carries TRBV28 and TRBJ1-4; no firm D call. This CDR3 is built from 13 residues. Germline-derived CDR1 and CDR2 are MDHEN and SYDVKM. The germline V and J ends were trimmed by 8 bases and 4 bases, with 11 bases remaining between them. The CDR3 reads CASSRGYNEKLFF. The CDR3 DNA sequence: TGTGCCAGCTCACGGGGTTATAATGAAAAACTGTTTTTT.

This sequence joins TRBV12-5 and TRBJ2-1; 11 bases align to TRBD2. J gave up 4 bases and V 3 bases, and 5 bases lay outside the gene matches. Germline V lookup: CDR1 LGHNT, CDR2 FRNRAP. The CDR3 contains 16 residues. The DNA for the CDR3 is TGTGCTAGTGGTTTTACTAGCGGGAGTTCTTACAATGAGCAGTTCTTC. Residues: CASGFTSGSSYNEQFF.

The gene calls are TRBV27 and TRBJ2-2; D possibly corresponds to TRBD2 (6 bases). Trimming left V 9 bases short and J 3 bases short, with 20 bases between. The germline gives CDR1 MNHEY, CDR2 SMNVEV (reference sequence). This CDR3 is built from 16 residues. For the CDR3, the DNA is TGTGCCAGACCAAGAGGGGATACGGGGGACACCGGGGAGCTGTTTTTT. Translating it yields CARPRGDTGDTGELFF.

V is TRBV9 and J is TRBJ1-2, with a tentative D call TRBD1 (6 bases). CDR1 and CDR2 (germline): SGDLS, YYNGEE. This CDR3 spans 16 amino acids. Trimming shortened V by 0 bases and J by 4 bases, and 16 bases separated the two germline ends. The CDR3 loop is CASSVDLLGHPYGYTF. CDR3 DNA sequence: TGTGCCAGCAGCGTAGATCTACTGGGACATCCCTATGGCTACACCTTC. The full variable domain, with the rest looked up from reference TRBV9 and TRBJ1-2, is DSGVTQTPKHLITATGQRVTLRCSPRSGDLSVYWYQQSLDQGLQFLIQYYNGEERAKGNILERFSAQQFPDLHSELNLSSLELGDSALYFCASSVDLLGHPYGYTFGSGTRLTVV.

This clone occurred once. The chain carries TRBV29-1 and TRBJ2-7, with TRBD2 identical over 7 bases. Germline-derived CDR1 and CDR2 are SQVTM and ANQGSEA. Germline trimming cut 6 bases from V and 0 bases from J; bases unmatched to any gene: 17. The CDR3 runs to 17 residues. The CDR3 protein is CSVPGLRELADSYEQYF. For the CDR3, the DNA is TGCAGCGTCCCCGGCCTACGCGAGCTAGCGGACTCCTACGAGCAGTACTTC.

V gene TRBV15 combines with J gene TRBJ2-7; TRBD1 matches 9 bases. V was clipped by 3 bases and J by 2 bases; unmatched bases: 5. CDR1 is LNHNV, CDR2 YYDKDF, per germline (reference sequence). This CDR3 comprises 15 residues. The CDR3 is CATSSRQGGTYEQYF. The CDR3 region has the DNA TGTGCCACCAGCAGTAGACAGGGGGGTACCTACGAGCAGTACTTC. The full variable domain, rest sourced from reference TRBV15 and TRBJ2-7, is DAMVIQNPRYQVTQFGKPVTLSCSQTLNHNVMYWYQQKSSQAPKLLFHYYDKDFNNEADTPDNFQSRRPNTSFCFLDIRSPGLGDTAMYLCATSSRQGGTYEQYFGPGTRLTVT.

The chain combines TRBV11-2 with TRBJ2-7; 11 bases agree with TRBD2. With 1 base clipped from V and 6 bases from J, the junction kept 5 bases outside the gene matches. CDR1 and CDR2 from the germline V gene are SGHAT and FQNNGV. The CDR3 covers 15 residues. The CDR3 DNA is TGTGCCAGCAGCTTAGCTAGCGGGAGGCGACTCGAGCAGTACTTC. Protein sequence: CASSLASGRRLEQYF.

V and J are TRBV6-5 and TRBJ2-2, with D tentatively TRBD1 (5 bases). V was clipped by 0 bases and J by 3 bases, with 8 bases between them. Germline loops: CDR1 MNHEY, CDR2 SVGAGI. CDR3 size: 15 residues. The CDR3 loop reads CASSYSDTYTGELFF. Written as DNA, the CDR3 is TGTGCCAGCAGTTACTCGGACACCTACACCGGGGAGCTGTTTTTT.

As DNA, the CDR3 is TGTGCCAGCTCCGTAACCCTTCTCCCCGGGGGTGATGAGCAGTTCTTC. The encoded protein is CASSVTLLPGGDEQFF. The rearrangement links TRBV7-9 to TRBJ2-1, with D perhaps matching TRBD2 (6 bases). Germline V CDR1 and CDR2: SEHNR, FQNEAQ (reference sequence). V shed 8 bases and J shed 8 bases, with 25 bases lying between them. This CDR3 contains 16 residues.

The chain joins TRBV7-9 to TRBJ2-1; D perhaps matches TRBD2 (6 bases). CDR1 and CDR2 from the germline V gene are SEHNR and FQNEAQ (reference sequence). The CDR3 is 15 residues long. V was clipped by 5 bases and J by 8 bases, with 19 bases between them. The CDR3 DNA follows: TGTGCCAGCAGCCCCGGGACTCCCGCCGTCCATGAGCAGTTCTTC. It yields the protein CASSPGTPAVHEQFF.

The V gene is TRBV10-3, the J gene TRBJ1-1; D possibly corresponds to TRBD1 (6 bases). Germline values: CDR1 ENHRY, CDR2 SYGVKD. V gave up 2 bases and J gave up 4 bases, with 11 bases separating them. This CDR3 contains 14 residues. The CDR3 protein is CAISEGQFGTEAFF. The DNA for the CDR3 is TGTGCCATCAGTGAGGGACAGTTTGGCACTGAAGCTTTCTTT.

The rearrangement uses TRBV19 and TRBJ1-5; the D is unclear. Per germline, CDR1 LNHDA and CDR2 SQIVND (reference sequence). The V end lost 4 bases, the J end lost 2 bases, and 6 bases lay between the germline ends. CDR3 size: 13 residues. The CDR3 spells CASSTGRNQPQHF. The DNA for the CDR3 is TGTGCCAGTAGTACCGGTCGCAATCAGCCCCAGCATTTT.

This clone was observed a single time. This chain links TRBV4-2 with TRBJ1-3; weak D call: TRBD1 (5 bases). Germline CDR1 LGHNA, CDR2 YNFKEQ. V was pared by 5 bases and J by 2 bases, with 16 bases between. The CDR3 is made up of 16 amino acids. The chain's CDR3 is CASSGHSFSTGNTIYF. DNA for the CDR3: TGTGCCAGCAGCGGACACAGTTTTAGTACTGGAAACACCATATATTTT.

This rearrangement joins TRBV7-9 to TRBJ2-7; 9 nucleotides match TRBD1. With V trimmed by 1 base and J by 6 bases, 7 bases remained unmatched. The germline V gene has CDR1 SEHNR and CDR2 FQNEAQ (reference sequence). This CDR3 spans 15 amino acids. CDR3 region: CASSLGGTGPGEQYF. The CDR3 DNA reads as TGTGCCAGCAGCTTAGGGGGGACAGGGCCCGGCGAGCAGTACTTC.

This chain connects TRBV5-1 to TRBJ2-3, with 7 nucleotides matching TRBD1. Trimming took 4 bases from V and 2 from J; bases not matched to a gene: 10. This CDR3 is 16 amino acids long. Germline values: CDR1 SGHRS, CDR2 YFSETQ. This CDR3 reads CASSEETGSITDTQYF. The CDR3 nucleotides read TGCGCCAGCAGCGAGGAGACAGGGTCTATCACAGATACGCAGTATTTT.

The chain combines TRBV28 with TRBJ2-7, with no clear D. V was shortened by 1 base and J by 2 bases, with 6 bases between the two germline ends. Per the germline V gene, CDR1 is MDHEN and CDR2 is SYDVKM. CDR3 size: 13 residues. CDR3 DNA sequence: TGTGCCAGCAGTTTATCCAGTGCCTACGAGCAGTACTTC. This gives the protein CASSLSSAYEQYF.